Below, one T cell receptor beta chain is given with its context. As yet, its antigen is unknown. The sample is drawn from a study of T-cell memory formation after mild COVID-19. General study points: Confirmation of SARS-CoV-2 specificity was lacking for second-wave clones peaking day 37.

5'RACE with constant-segment primers yielded barcoded, UMI-tagged TCR alpha and TCR beta cDNA libraries. MiXCR, applied by TCRdb to the 5' RACE reads, yields one record per CDR3 protein. The table records under 85,000 distinct CDR3 sequences, approximately 15% of them present only once. This sequence originates from an adult woman who had mild COVID-19 (a few samples of this study predate the infection). Cell type and time point are not known. Sequenced: PBMCs or a T cell subset sorted from them (not recorded which).

Here the CDR3 reads CASSVTGADTQYF. The CDR3 DNA is TGCGCCAGCAGCGTAACAGGGGCAGATACGCAGTATTTT. The chain is built from TRBV5-1 and TRBJ2-3; 7 nucleotides match TRBD1. The CDR3 runs 13 residues. The junction had 3 bases not matched to a gene; V was cut back by 4 bases and J by 4 bases. Germline V gives CDR1 SGHRS, CDR2 YFSETQ.